This paragraph covers one T cell receptor beta chain sequence. Its specificity is unknown. This specimen belongs to a study of T cell responses to AZD1222 COVID-19 vaccine. For the study at large: Second-dose recipients at about 4 or about 12 weeks were treated as one pooled group.

The assay was immunoSEQ multiplex PCR, and TCRdb's table has in-frame clones only and misses some. The repertoire includes roughly 130,000 clones, 75% to 90% of them detected once, and 1.5% to 2% sits in the top ten. This CDR3 has 13 amino acids. V lost 6 bases to trimming and J lost 5 bases; unmatched junction nucleotides: 5. Findings of the study overall: Spike-specific TCRs gained breadth and depth after people received two AZD1222 doses. None of the repertoires were sampled until the peak T cell response had passed. The donor group comprised mostly white British people and more females; the analysis possibly underestimated clonal diversity.

The source was peripheral blood, collected on day 0 of AZD1222 vaccination. The receptor was isolated from an adult in good health. The gene calls are TRBV12-3 or TRBV12-4 and TRBJ2-7; TRBD1 aligns across 9 bases. The CDR3 here is CASSLRQGDEQYF. The CDR3, as DNA: TGTGCCAGCAGCCTAAGACAGGGGGACGAGCAGTACTTC.